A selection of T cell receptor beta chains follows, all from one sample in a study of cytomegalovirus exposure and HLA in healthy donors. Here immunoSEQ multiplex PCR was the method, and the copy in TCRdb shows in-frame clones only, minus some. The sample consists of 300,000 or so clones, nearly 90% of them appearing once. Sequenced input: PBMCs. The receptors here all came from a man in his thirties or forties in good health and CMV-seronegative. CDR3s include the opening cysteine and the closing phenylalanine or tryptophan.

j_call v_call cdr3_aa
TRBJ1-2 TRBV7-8 CASSYQGQTPYGYTF
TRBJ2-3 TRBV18 CASSPNQGADTQYF
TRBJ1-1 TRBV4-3 CASRLGQGATEAFF
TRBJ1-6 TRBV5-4 CASSLKENNSPLHF
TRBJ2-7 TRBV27 CASDGTGGYEQYF
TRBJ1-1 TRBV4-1 CASSKGDREMNTEAFF
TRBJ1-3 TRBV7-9 CASSLVGGEGNTIYF
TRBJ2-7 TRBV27 CASSSSGVGYEQYF
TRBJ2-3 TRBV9 CASSVVGGPDTQYF
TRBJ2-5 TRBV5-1 CASSLGTSLQETQYF
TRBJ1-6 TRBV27 CASSHHTGSDASPLHF
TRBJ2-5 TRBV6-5 CASSPWGGPGETQYF
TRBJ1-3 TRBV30 CAWSSQGGAGNTIYF
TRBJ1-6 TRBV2 CASSDDRGSPLHF
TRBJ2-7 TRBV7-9 CASSLQGLIDEQYF
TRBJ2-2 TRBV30 CACNRGRVGELFF
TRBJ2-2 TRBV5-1 CASSVLRTGEAGELFF
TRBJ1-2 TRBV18 CASSPSGLPVNGYTF
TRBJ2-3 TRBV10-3 CAISDGSGVADTQYF
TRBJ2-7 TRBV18 CASSLLPSGTGGYEQYF
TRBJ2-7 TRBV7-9 CASSLEGGNNYEQYF
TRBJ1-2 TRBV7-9 CASSLSPAGYGYTF
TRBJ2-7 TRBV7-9 CASSDTGTPYEQYF
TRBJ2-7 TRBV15 CATSRDVGTVSSYEQYF
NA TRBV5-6 CASSGGQGSYEQYF
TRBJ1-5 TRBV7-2 CASSLGDSQNQPQHF
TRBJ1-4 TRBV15 CATSRRDRNEKLFF
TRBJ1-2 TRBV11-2 CASSSLQGARFYGYTF
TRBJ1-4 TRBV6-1 CASSEAEDRGEKLFF
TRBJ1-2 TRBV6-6 CASSNTGYSGGYGYTF
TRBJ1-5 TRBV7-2 CASSLAQGFSQPQHF
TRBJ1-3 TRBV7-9 CASSSLGGFSGNTIYF
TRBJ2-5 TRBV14 CASSQRSQEGETQYF
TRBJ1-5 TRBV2 CASSESVGLVNQPQHF
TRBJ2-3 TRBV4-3 CASSQDRTSGGSTDTQYF
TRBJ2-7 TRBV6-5 CASNLSGGEYEQYF
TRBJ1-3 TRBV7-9 CASGHFSGNTIYF
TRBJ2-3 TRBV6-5 CASTAVGGVGDTQYF
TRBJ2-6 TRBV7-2 CASSLAPGTGANVLTF
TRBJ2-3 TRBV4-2 CASSLIGGTDTQYF
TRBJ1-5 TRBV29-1 CSVRGGSNQPQHF
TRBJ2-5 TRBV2 CASREDRGETQYF
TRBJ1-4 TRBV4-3 CASSQDLSGTANEKLFF
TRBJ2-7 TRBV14 CASSQDIGLAYEQYF
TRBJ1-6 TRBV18 CASSPTTGSGSYNSPLHF
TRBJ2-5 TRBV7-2 CASSFRGGGTQYF
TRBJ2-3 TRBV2 CASRAEGVTTDTQYF
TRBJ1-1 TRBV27 CASSLAGAAAFF
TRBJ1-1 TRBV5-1 CASSLTGQNTEAFF
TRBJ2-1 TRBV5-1 CASSLDSFMPYNEQFF
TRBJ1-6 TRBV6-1 CASSEMFSSPLHF
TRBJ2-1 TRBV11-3 CASSSSGFEQFF
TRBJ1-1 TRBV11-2 CASSLVPGQGKNTEAFF
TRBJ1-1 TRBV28 CASTTGGSITEAFF
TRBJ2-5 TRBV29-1 CSVNFLPGEMEKTQYF
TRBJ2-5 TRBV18 CASSKGRGETQYF